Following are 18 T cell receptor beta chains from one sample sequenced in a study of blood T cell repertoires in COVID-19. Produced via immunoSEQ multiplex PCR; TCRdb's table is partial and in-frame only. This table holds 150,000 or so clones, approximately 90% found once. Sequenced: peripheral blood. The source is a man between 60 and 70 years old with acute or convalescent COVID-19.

DNA for the CDR3: TGTGCCATCAGTGAGGGGCTAGCGGGAGCCTACTCCTACAATGAGCAGTTCTTC. Its protein is CAISEGLAGAYSYNEQFF. The V call is TRBV10-3, the J call TRBJ2-1; 10 bases line up with TRBD2. Germline V lookup: CDR1 ENHRY, CDR2 SYGVKD. The CDR3 has 18 amino acids. Trimming took 2 bases from V and 0 from J; bases not matched to a gene: 7.

CDR3 DNA: TGTGCCAGCAGTTACCAACGGGTACAGTACGTC. Its translation: CASSYQRVQYV. This chain connects TRBV6-6 to TRBJ2-7; D gene unclear. Trimming stripped 2 bases from V and 10 bases from J, with 9 bases between. CDR3 length: 11 amino acids. The germline gives CDR1 MNHNY, CDR2 SVGAGI (reference sequence).

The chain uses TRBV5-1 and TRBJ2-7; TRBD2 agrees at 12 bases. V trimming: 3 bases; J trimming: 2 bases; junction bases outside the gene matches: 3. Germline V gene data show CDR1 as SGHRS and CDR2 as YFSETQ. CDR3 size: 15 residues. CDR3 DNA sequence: TGCGCCAGCAGCTCCTGGACTAGCGGGACCTACGAGCAGTACTTC. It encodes CASSSWTSGTYEQYF. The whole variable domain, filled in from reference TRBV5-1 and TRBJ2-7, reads KAGVTQTPRYLIKTRGQQVTLSCSPISGHRSVSWYQQTPGQGLQFLFEYFSETQRNKGNFPGRFSGRQFSNSRSEMNVSTLELGDSALYLCASSSWTSGTYEQYFGPGTRLTVT.

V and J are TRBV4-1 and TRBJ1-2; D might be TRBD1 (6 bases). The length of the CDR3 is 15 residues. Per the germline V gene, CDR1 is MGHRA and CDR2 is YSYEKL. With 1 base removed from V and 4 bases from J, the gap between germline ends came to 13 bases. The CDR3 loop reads CASSQGGQSIYGYTF. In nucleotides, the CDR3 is TGCGCCAGCAGCCAAGGTGGACAGTCGATCTATGGCTACACCTTC.

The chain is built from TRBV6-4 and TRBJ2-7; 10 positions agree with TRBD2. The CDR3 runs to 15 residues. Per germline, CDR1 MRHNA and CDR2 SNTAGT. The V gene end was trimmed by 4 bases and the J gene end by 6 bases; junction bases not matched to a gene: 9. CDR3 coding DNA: TGTGCCAGCAGTGTAGGTCTAGCGGGAGTTGGCGAGCAGTACTTC. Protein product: CASSVGLAGVGEQYF.

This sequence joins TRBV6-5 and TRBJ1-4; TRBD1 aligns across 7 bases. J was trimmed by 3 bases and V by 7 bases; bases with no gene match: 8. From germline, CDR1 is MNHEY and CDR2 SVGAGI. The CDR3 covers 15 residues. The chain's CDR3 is CASNPAGTANEKLFF. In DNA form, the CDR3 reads TGTGCCAGCAACCCCGCCGGGACAGCTAATGAAAAACTGTTTTTT.

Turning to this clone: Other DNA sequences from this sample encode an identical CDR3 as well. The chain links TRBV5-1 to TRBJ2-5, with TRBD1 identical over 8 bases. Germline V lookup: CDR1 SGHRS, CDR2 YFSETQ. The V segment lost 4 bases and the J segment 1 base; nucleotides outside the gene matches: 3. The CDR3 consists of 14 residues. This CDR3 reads CASSLGQGQETQYF. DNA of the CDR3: TGCGCCAGCAGCCTTGGACAGGGCCAAGAGACCCAGTACTTC.

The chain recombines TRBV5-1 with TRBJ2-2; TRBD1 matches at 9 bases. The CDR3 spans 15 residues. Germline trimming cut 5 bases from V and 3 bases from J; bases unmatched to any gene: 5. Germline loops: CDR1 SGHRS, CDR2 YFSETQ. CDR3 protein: CASSSYRGHTGELFF. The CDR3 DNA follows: TGCGCCAGCAGTTCCTACAGGGGGCACACCGGGGAGCTGTTTTTT.

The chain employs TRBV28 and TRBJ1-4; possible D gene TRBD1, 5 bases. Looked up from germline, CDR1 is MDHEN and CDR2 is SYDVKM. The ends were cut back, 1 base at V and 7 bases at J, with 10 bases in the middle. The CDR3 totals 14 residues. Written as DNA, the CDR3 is TGTGCCAGCAGTTTATCAGGGCCGGGTGAAAAACTGTTTTTT. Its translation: CASSLSGPGEKLFF.

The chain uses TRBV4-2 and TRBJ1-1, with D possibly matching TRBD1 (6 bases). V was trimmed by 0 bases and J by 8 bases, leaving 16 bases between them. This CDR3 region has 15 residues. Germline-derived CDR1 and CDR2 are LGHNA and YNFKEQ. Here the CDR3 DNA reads TGTGCCAGCAGCCAAGATACTGCGGGGGGCAGAGAAGCTTTCTTT. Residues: CASSQDTAGGREAFF.

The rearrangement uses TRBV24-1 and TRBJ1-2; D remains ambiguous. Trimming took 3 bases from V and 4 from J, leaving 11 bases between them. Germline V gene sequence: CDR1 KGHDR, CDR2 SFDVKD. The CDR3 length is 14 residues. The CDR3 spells CATSDERVGYGYTF. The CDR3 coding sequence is TGTGCCACCAGTGATGAACGGGTGGGCTATGGCTACACCTTC.

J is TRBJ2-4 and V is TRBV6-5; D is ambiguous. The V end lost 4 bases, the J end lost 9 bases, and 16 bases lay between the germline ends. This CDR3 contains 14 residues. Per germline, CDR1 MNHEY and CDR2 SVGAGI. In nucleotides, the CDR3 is TGTGCCAGCAGTTCGCTGACGCGGCACGGCATTCAGTACTTC. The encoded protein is CASSSLTRHGIQYF.

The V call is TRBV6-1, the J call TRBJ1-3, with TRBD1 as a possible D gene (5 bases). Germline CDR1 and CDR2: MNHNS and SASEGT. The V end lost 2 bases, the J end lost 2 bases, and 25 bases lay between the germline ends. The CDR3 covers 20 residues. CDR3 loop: CASSESAWGGSYKAGNTIYF. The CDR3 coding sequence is TGTGCCAGCAGTGAATCCGCGTGGGGGGGATCCTATAAAGCTGGAAACACCATATATTTT.

DNA of the CDR3: TGTGCCAGCAGTTATCGGGGGGCGGCCCCTGGAAACACCATATATTTT. Its protein product is CASSYRGAAPGNTIYF. The V call is TRBV6-5, the J call TRBJ1-3; tentatively, D is TRBD1 (6 bases). This CDR3 is built from 16 residues. CDR1 MNHEY and CDR2 SVGAGI come from the germline V gene. Trimming removed 3 bases at V and 2 bases at J, with 14 bases between.

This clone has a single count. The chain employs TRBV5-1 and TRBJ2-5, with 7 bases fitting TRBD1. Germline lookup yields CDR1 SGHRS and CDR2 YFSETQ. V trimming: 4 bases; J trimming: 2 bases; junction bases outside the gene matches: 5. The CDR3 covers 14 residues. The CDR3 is CASSPEGAQETQYF. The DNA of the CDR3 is TGCGCCAGCAGCCCCGAGGGGGCTCAAGAGACCCAGTACTTC.

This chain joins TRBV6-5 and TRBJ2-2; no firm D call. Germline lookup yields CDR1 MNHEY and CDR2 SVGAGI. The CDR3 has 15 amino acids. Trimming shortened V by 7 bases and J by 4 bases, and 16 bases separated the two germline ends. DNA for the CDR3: TGTGCCAGCAAACGGAGAAGGCCGGGCACCGGGGAGCTGTTTTTT. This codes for CASKRRRPGTGELFF.

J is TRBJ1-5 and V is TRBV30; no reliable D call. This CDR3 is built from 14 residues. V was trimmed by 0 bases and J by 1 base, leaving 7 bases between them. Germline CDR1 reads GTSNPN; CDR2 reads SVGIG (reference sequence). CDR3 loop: CAWSVIGSNQPQHF. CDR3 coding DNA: TGTGCCTGGAGTGTAATCGGGAGCAATCAGCCCCAGCATTTT. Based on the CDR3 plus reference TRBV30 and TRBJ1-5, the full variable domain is SQTIHQWPATLVQPVGSPLSLECTVEGTSNPNLYWYRQAAGRGLQLLFYSVGIGQISSEVPQNLSASRPQDRQFILSSKKLLLSDSGFYLCAWSVIGSNQPQHFGDGTRLSIL.

The CDR3 sequence is CASSTTSGAQFF. The CDR3 DNA reads as TGTGCCAGTAGTACAACTAGCGGGGCCCAGTTCTTC. The chain recombines TRBV19 with TRBJ2-1; 10 nucleotides line up with TRBD2. With V trimmed by 4 bases and J by 13 bases, 4 bases remained unmatched. CDR3 size: 12 residues. Germline V CDR1 and CDR2: LNHDA, SQIVND (reference sequence).